The subject of this entry is one T cell receptor beta chain. Its antigen is as yet unknown. With 3 bases clipped from V and 5 bases from J, the junction kept 5 bases outside the gene matches. Germline V gene data show CDR1 as MNHNS and CDR2 as SASEGT. The CDR3 is 14 residues long. The record originates from a study of T cell repertoires in aging, cancer and after chemotherapy. TRB rearrangements spanning V, D and J were amplified using mixed TRB-A/B primers. TCRdb recomputed calls from the multiplex PCR reads with MiXCR, one row per CDR3 protein. The data show some 11,000 distinct CDR3 sequences, about 45% seen once. Study results and caveats: Rebound thymic output was suggested by rising median generation probability during chemotherapy in each cancer cohort.

Peripheral blood genomic DNA, not sorted cells or RNA, was the template. The chain has TRBV6-1 and TRBJ1-1; the match to TRBD1 covers 8 bases. The clonotype was recovered from a human donor in good health. The sample comprised blood. This CDR3 is CASSETGVTTEAFF. The CDR3 bases are TGTGCCAGCAGTGAGACAGGGGTTACGACTGAAGCTTTCTTT.